The next 32 T cell receptor delta chains were all read from a single sample in a study of gammadelta T cells in human blood. TCRdb repeated clone calling on the RT-PCR reads with CATT. The sample shows fewer than 2,000 delta-chain clones, around 8% of them seen only once. The material sequenced was non-Vgamma9Vdelta2 gamma-delta T cells from infant blood. These receptors came from a human donor.

This clone rates as large. Other DNA sequences in the sample encode the same CDR3. This rearrangement joins TRDV1 to TRDJ2, with D possibly being TRDD3 (6 bases). The CDR3 is 20 residues long. Per germline, CDR1 TSWWSYY and CDR2 QGS. V lost 0 bases and J 4 bases, leaving 24 bases between the germline ends. CDR3 amino acids: CALGELGMPGGNGSTAQLFF. The CDR3 DNA reads as TGTGCTCTTGGGGAACTAGGAATGCCCGGGGGGAACGGGTCGACAGCACAACTCTTCTTT.

In its sample, this clone ranks as medium-sized. This chain joins TRDV1 and TRDJ1; D gene ambiguous. Trimming took off 5 bases at V and 3 bases at J, with 22 bases between the two ends. Germline V lookup: CDR1 TSWWSYY, CDR2 QGS. The CDR3 is made up of 17 amino acids. The CDR3: CALGPTLSARTPDKLIF. CDR3 nucleotide sequence: TGTGCTCTTGGGCCCACCCTTTCGGCCCGGACACCCGATAAACTCATCTTT.

This clone counts as medium-sized. The chain employs TRDV1 and TRDJ1; D gene ambiguous. The V and J ends lost 3 bases and 3 bases respectively, with 17 bases between them. Per the germline V gene, CDR1 is TSWWSYY and CDR2 is QGS. The CDR3 is 16 amino acids. The DNA for the CDR3 is TGTGCTCTTGGGGAGTGGACCCAGGAGGAGTCCGATAAACTCATCTTT. It encodes CALGEWTQEESDKLIF.

This clone is labeled medium-sized. The chain employs TRDV1 and TRDJ1; 7 bases map to TRDD3. J gave up 1 base and V 4 bases, and 12 bases lay outside the gene matches. Germline-derived CDR1 and CDR2 are TSWWSYY and QGS. CDR3 length: 17 amino acids. The CDR3 loop is CALGVFNPGDCTDKLIF. CDR3 nucleotides: TGTGCTCTTGGGGTCTTTAACCCGGGGGATTGCACCGATAAACTCATCTTT.

This clone is labeled as medium-sized. The rearrangement joins TRDV1 to TRDJ1, with D uncertain. Trimming cost V 1 base and J 0 bases, with 6 bases left between them. Germline CDR1 and CDR2: TSWWSYY and QGS. The CDR3 is 14 amino acids. The CDR3 DNA reads as TGTGCTCTTGGGGAACAATCCTACACCGATAAACTCATCTTT. Translating it yields CALGEQSYTDKLIF.

By share, this clone ranks as large. The chain combines TRDV1 with TRDJ2; TRDD3 agrees at 9 bases. V trimming: 2 bases; J trimming: 0 bases; junction bases outside the gene matches: 10. Per the germline V gene, CDR1 is TSWWSYY and CDR2 is QGS. The CDR3 spans 19 residues. The CDR3 DNA reads TGTGCTCTTGGGGAAGGAAATGGAGGGGATACGGCTTTGACAGCACAACTCTTCTTT. This sequence encodes CALGEGNGGDTALTAQLFF.

This clone was counted a few times. A much larger clone lies a single base off, so this may be a read error. The rearrangement uses TRDV1 and TRDJ1, with D possibly being TRDD2 or TRDD3 (7 bases each). Germline CDR1 is TSWWSYY and CDR2 is QGS. The CDR3 loop spans 21 amino acids. The V gene lost 0 bases and the J gene lost 6 bases, with 32 bases spanning the gap. The CDR3: CALGELRRLPITGDDTNKLIF. Written as DNA, the CDR3 is TGTGCTCTTGGGGAACTTCGTAGACTTCCTATCACTGGGGATGATACCAATAAACTCATCTTT.

The chain couples TRDV1 to TRDJ1, with D possibly being TRDD2 (6 bases). The CDR3 is 20 amino acids. Trimming took off 0 bases at V and 0 bases at J, with 23 bases between the two ends. Germline V gene sequence: CDR1 TSWWSYY, CDR2 QGS. Here the CDR3 DNA reads TGTGCTCTTGGGGAACTTGGCCTTCCCTTGGATAGTTGGGACACCGATAAACTCATCTTT. It translates to CALGELGLPLDSWDTDKLIF.

This clone is large in the sample. V gene TRDV1 combines with J gene TRDJ1; 9 bases align to TRDD2. The CDR3 consists of 19 residues. From germline, CDR1 is TSWWSYY and CDR2 QGS. V was clipped by 1 base and J by 4 bases; unmatched bases: 16. In DNA, the CDR3 is TGTGCTCTTGGGGAACGAAGGCCTTCCTACCGGGGGGACATCGATAAACTCATCTTT. Its translation is CALGERRPSYRGDIDKLIF.

This clone rates as medium-sized (0.01 to 0.1%). The V call is TRDV3, the J call TRDJ1, with TRDD3 as a possible D gene (5 bases). The CDR3 is 18 amino acids. V lost 0 bases to trimming and J lost 0 bases, with 23 bases between them. The V gene's germline CDR1 is TVYSNPD and CDR2 GDNSRS (reference sequence). CDR3: CAFSPLGGGGAYTDKLIF. CDR3 nucleotide sequence: TGTGCCTTTAGCCCACTCGGCGGTGGTGGGGCGTACACCGATAAACTCATCTTT.

This clone is judged large (0.1 to 1%). This sequence joins TRDV1 and TRDJ1; 7 nucleotides match TRDD2. Germline values: CDR1 TSWWSYY, CDR2 QGS. The CDR3 runs 18 residues. V shed 5 bases and J 10 bases; nucleotides not matched to a gene: 25. CDR3 in amino acids: CALGYSFPTPLLVSALIF. DNA of the CDR3: TGTGCTCTTGGGTACTCATTTCCTACTCCCCTACTGGTGAGTGCACTCATCTTT.

The rearrangement uses TRDV1 and TRDJ1; D ambiguous. V was clipped by 0 bases and J by 3 bases, with 14 bases between them. Looked up from germline, CDR1 is TSWWSYY and CDR2 is QGS. The CDR3 spans 16 residues. DNA of the CDR3: TGTGCTCTTGGGGAACTGAGAGCCCACCCCGCCGATAAACTCATCTTT. This encodes CALGELRAHPADKLIF.

The V and J genes are TRDV1 and TRDJ1; 12 nucleotides agree with TRDD3. The CDR3 is 24 amino acids. With 0 bases clipped from V and 0 bases from J, the junction kept 23 bases outside the gene matches. Germline V CDR1 and CDR2: TSWWSYY, QGS. The CDR3 sequence: CALGELESSPHLYWGILYTDKLIF. Here the CDR3 DNA reads TGTGCTCTTGGGGAACTGGAATCCTCACCCCATCTATACTGGGGGATACTATACACCGATAAACTCATCTTT.

This clone was counted a few times. This rearrangement joins TRDV1 to TRDJ1, with D hard to call. Trimming left V 4 bases short and J 0 bases short, with 30 bases between. This CDR3 contains 21 residues. Germline V gives CDR1 TSWWSYY, CDR2 QGS. The CDR3 loop is CALGAPQDPRADPPYTDKLIF. The CDR3 region has the DNA TGTGCTCTTGGGGCACCCCAAGATCCCCGGGCGGACCCTCCGTACACCGATAAACTCATCTTT.

Relative to its sample, this clone is large (0.1 to 1%). The V call is TRDV1, the J call TRDJ1; D perhaps matches TRDD2 (5 bases). Trimming cost V 6 bases and J 0 bases, with 14 bases left between them. The CDR3 runs 15 residues. CDR1 and CDR2 from the germline V gene are TSWWSYY and QGS. DNA of the CDR3: TGTGCTCTTGGCTTCCCTTCGACTGACACCGATAAACTCATCTTT. Its translation is CALGFPSTDTDKLIF.

By sample share, this clone is medium-sized. The chain carries TRDV1 and TRDJ1; no clear D. Per germline, CDR1 TSWWSYY and CDR2 QGS. The CDR3 is 15 amino acids. The V end lost 2 bases, the J end lost 2 bases, and 12 bases lay between the germline ends. The CDR3 sequence is CALGEIPGLTDKLIF. The CDR3 DNA follows: TGTGCTCTTGGGGAAATCCCCGGTCTAACCGATAAACTCATCTTT.

This clone rates as large. This chain links TRAV23/DV6 with TRDJ1, with 9 bases identical to TRDD3. Germline loops: CDR1 NTAFDY, CDR2 IRPDVSE (reference sequence). The length of the CDR3 is 15 residues. The CDR3 DNA is TGTGCCTCCTCTGTGGGGATACGCGGCACCGATAAACTCATCTTT. Encoded protein: CASSVGIRGTDKLIF.

By share of the sample, this clone is large. The gene calls are TRDV1 and TRDJ1; 9 bases match TRDD2. The CDR3 loop spans 21 amino acids. The V gene end was trimmed by 5 bases and the J gene end by 2 bases; junction bases not matched to a gene: 24. The germline gives CDR1 TSWWSYY, CDR2 QGS. The CDR3 here is CALGPPPSYETWWGKTDKLIF. CDR3 nucleotide sequence: TGTGCTCTTGGGCCCCCGCCTTCCTACGAGACCTGGTGGGGGAAAACCGATAAACTCATCTTT.

Concerning this clone itself: A much larger clone is a single base away; this may be a read error. Different DNA sequences within this sample yield the same CDR3. The genes are TRDV1 and TRDJ1, with D perhaps TRDD3 (5 bases). V lost 0 bases and J 0 bases, leaving 35 bases between the germline ends. Germline V CDR1 and CDR2: TSWWSYY, QGS. The CDR3 runs 24 residues. CDR3 bases: TGTGCTCTTGGGGAACTCTTAAACCTTACACCTCGTACCGGGGGTTTAACCTACACCGATAAACTCATCTTT. It yields the protein CALGELLNLTPRTGGLTYTDKLIF.

The rearrangement joins TRDV2 to TRDJ3; TRDD3 agrees at 11 bases. Germline trimming cut 0 bases from V and 2 bases from J; bases unmatched to any gene: 2. This CDR3 has 18 amino acids. CDR1 is GEAIGNYY and CDR2 is EKD in the germline V gene. The CDR3 nucleotides read TGTGCCTGTGACACCGTACTGGGGGATACCTGGGACACCCGACAGATGTTTTTC. This translates into CACDTVLGDTWDTRQMFF.

This clone is labeled large (0.1 to 1%). Within the sample, other DNA sequences also encode this same CDR3. This chain links TRAV38-2/DV8 with TRDJ3; 10 positions match TRDD3. Germline CDR1 TSESDYY, CDR2 QEAYKQQN. Unmatched junction bases numbered 26, after V lost 9 bases and J lost 5 bases. This CDR3 has 22 amino acids. The CDR3: CACRLQPGGIRGSRGDTRQMFF. CDR3 nucleotides: TGTGCTTGCAGACTACAACCGGGGGGGATACGCGGGTCGAGAGGGGACACCCGACAGATGTTTTTC.

The sample holds a few counts of this clone. The V gene is TRDV1, the J gene TRDJ3, with 11 bases identical to TRDD3. Germline trimming cut 7 bases from V and 0 bases from J; bases unmatched to any gene: 20. Per germline, CDR1 TSWWSYY and CDR2 QGS. The CDR3 sequence is 23 residues long. The CDR3 sequence: CALVKVEHWGTGGYSWDTRQMFF. The CDR3, as DNA: TGTGCTCTTGTAAAGGTAGAACATTGGGGTACTGGGGGATACTCCTGGGACACCCGACAGATGTTTTTC.

In this sample, this clone turned up a few times. The junction and the germline gene differ at one end; a read error may be behind it. This chain connects TRDV1 to TRDJ1; TRDD3 matches 9 bases. Germline V gene sequence: CDR1 TSWWSYY, CDR2 QGS. CDR3 size: 20 residues. As DNA, the CDR3 is TGTGCTCTTGGGGAACTCAGGCGAAACTGGGGGACCCTCTACACCGATAAACTTATCTTT. It codes for CALGELRRNWGTLYTDKLIF.

This clone was detected only a few times. This may come from a read error, since a much larger clone is one base off. This chain links TRDV2 with TRDJ2; tentative D call: TRDD3 (5 bases). CDR1 is GEAIGNYY, CDR2 EKD, per germline. V gave up 0 bases and J gave up 12 bases, with 19 bases separating them. The CDR3 extends over 15 amino acids. DNA of the CDR3: TGTGCCTGTGACACCGCGGGGGCCTTAACCGATAAACTCTTCTTT. It yields the protein CACDTAGALTDKLFF.

This clone was observed a handful of times. The rearrangement uses TRDV2 and TRDJ1; the D is unclear. Germline loops: CDR1 GEAIGNYY, CDR2 EKD. V was clipped by 0 bases and J by 0 bases, with 16 bases between them. This CDR3 contains 17 residues. This CDR3 reads CACDTDGPERYTDKLIF. The CDR3 nucleotides are TGTGCCTGTGACACCGACGGCCCCGAGCGATACACCGATAAACTCATCTTT.

Comment on this clone: With a much larger clone just one base away, this may be a read error. Other DNA sequences in this sample translate to the same CDR3. This chain links TRDV1 with TRDJ1; D gene unclear. The V gene lost 0 bases and the J gene lost 1 base, with 3 bases spanning the gap. The CDR3 consists of 13 residues. Germline values: CDR1 TSWWSYY, CDR2 QGS. The DNA of the CDR3 is TGTGCTCTTGGGGAACTTCCCACCGATAAACTCATCTTT. Its translation: CALGELPTDKLIF.

This clone is categorized as large (0.1 to 1%). This chain connects TRDV3 to TRDJ1, with 10 bases that match TRDD3. The CDR3 has 17 residues. The V gene end was trimmed by 5 bases and the J gene end by 3 bases; junction bases not matched to a gene: 18. CDR1 is TVYSNPD, CDR2 GDNSRS, per germline (reference sequence). CDR3 sequence reads: CAPREVLGDQGADKLIF. CDR3 in DNA: TGTGCCCCAAGGGAAGTACTGGGGGATCAGGGAGCCGATAAACTCATCTTT.

V gene TRDV3 combines with J gene TRDJ1, with D perhaps TRDD3 (5 bases). Looked up from germline, CDR1 is TVYSNPD and CDR2 is GDNSRS (reference sequence). The CDR3 length is 16 residues. Trimming took off 1 base at V and 0 bases at J, with 18 bases between the two ends. As DNA, the CDR3 is TGTGCCTTTACGGGGAGCTTCACTCCGTACACCGATAAACTCATCTTT. Amino acid sequence: CAFTGSFTPYTDKLIF.

This clone is labeled medium-sized. This chain joins TRDV1 and TRDJ1, with 8 bases fitting TRDD3. The CDR3 covers 22 residues. Trimming cost V 0 bases and J 0 bases; bases outside gene matches: 21. Germline V CDR1 and CDR2: TSWWSYY, QGS. CDR3 protein: CALGELSSHAYWGAPYTDKLIF. In nucleotides, the CDR3 is TGTGCTCTTGGGGAACTCAGCTCCCACGCGTACTGGGGGGCTCCGTACACCGATAAACTCATCTTT.

This clone is medium-sized (0.01 to 0.1%) by share. The V gene is TRDV1, the J gene TRDJ2; D possibly matches TRDD2 or TRDD3 (7 bases each). This CDR3 is 25 amino acids long. V was shortened by 0 bases and J by 0 bases, with 35 bases between the two germline ends. Germline V gene sequence: CDR1 TSWWSYY, CDR2 QGS. The CDR3 region has the DNA TGTGCTCTTGGGGAACTAAGGCCTTCCTTTTTACCCCGTACTGGGGCCCCCCCTTTGACAGCACAACTCTTCTTT. This translates into CALGELRPSFLPRTGAPPLTAQLFF.

This clone counts as medium-sized (0.01 to 0.1%). V and J are TRDV1 and TRDJ2, with 10 bases that match TRDD3. The V gene end was trimmed by 0 bases and the J gene end by 0 bases; junction bases not matched to a gene: 34. The length of the CDR3 is 28 residues. Per the germline V gene, CDR1 is TSWWSYY and CDR2 is QGS. CDR3 in amino acids: CALGELSFPTLRVCTGGSQGSLTAQLFF. As DNA, the CDR3 is TGTGCTCTTGGGGAACTATCATTTCCTACTCTTCGGGTTTGTACTGGGGGATCTCAGGGCTCTTTGACAGCACAACTCTTCTTT.

By its share, this clone is medium-sized (0.01 to 0.1%). V and J are TRDV1 and TRDJ3, with 11 positions matching TRDD3. The germline V gene has CDR1 TSWWSYY and CDR2 QGS. The CDR3 has 21 residues. V shed 1 base and J 5 bases; nucleotides not matched to a gene: 13. CDR3 bases: TGTGCTCTTGGGGAACAGGCGAGATACTGGGGGATATACAGGGACACCCGACAGATGTTTTTC. Residues: CALGEQARYWGIYRDTRQMFF.